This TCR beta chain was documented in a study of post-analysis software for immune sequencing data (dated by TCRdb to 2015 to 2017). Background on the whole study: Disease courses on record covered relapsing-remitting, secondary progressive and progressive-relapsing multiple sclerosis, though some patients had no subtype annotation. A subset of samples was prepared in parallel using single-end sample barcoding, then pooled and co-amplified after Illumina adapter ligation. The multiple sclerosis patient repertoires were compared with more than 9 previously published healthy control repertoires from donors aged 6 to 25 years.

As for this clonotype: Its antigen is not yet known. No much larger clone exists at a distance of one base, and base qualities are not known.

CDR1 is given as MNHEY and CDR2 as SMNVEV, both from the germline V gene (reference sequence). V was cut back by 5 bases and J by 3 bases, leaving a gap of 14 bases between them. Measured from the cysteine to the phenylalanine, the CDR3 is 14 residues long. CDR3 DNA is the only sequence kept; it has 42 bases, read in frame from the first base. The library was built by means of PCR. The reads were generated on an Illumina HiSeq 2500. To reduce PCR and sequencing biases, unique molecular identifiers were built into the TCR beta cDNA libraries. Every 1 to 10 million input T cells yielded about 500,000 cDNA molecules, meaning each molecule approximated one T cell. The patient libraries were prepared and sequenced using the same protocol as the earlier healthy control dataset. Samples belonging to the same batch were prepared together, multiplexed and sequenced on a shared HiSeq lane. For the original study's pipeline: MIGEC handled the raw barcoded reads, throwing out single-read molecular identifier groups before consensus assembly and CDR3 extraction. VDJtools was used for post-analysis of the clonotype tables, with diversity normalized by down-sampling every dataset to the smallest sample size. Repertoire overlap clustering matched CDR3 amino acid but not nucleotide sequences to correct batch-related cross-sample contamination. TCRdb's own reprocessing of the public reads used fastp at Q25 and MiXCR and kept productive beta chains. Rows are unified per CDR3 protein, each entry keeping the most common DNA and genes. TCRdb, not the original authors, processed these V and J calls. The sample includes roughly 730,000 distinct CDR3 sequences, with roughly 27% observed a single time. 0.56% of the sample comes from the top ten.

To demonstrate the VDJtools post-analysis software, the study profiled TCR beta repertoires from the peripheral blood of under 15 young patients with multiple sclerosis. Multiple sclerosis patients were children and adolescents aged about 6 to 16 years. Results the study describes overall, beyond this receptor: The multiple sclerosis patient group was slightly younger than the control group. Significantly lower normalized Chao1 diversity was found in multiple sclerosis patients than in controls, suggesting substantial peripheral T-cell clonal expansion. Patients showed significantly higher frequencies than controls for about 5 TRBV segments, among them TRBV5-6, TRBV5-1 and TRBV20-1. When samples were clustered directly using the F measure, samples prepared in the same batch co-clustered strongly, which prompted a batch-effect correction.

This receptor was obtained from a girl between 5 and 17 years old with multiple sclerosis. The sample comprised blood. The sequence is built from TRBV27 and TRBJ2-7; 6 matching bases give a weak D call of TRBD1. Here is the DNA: TGTGCCAGCAGTCCACGGACAGCAGGCTACGAGCAGTACTTC. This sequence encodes CASSPRTAGYEQYF.